Following are 27 T cell receptor beta chains from one sample sequenced in a study of tumor and adjacent non-tumor tissue in lung cancer. This sample's RNA came from whole unsorted tissue. Three rounds of nested PCR, following a modified ARM-PCR protocol, produced the TCRbeta library. TCRdb re-called the multiplex PCR reads with MiXCR, one entry per CDR3 protein. The table lists around 99,000 distinct CDR3 sequences, roughly 80% of them singletons. The material sequenced was lung tumor tissue. These receptor sequences come from a woman aged 55-69 years with non-small cell lung cancer.

This clonotype was seen at least ten times. This rearrangement joins TRBV10-3 to TRBJ2-1; the match to TRBD1 covers 11 bases. Losses at the gene ends were 6 bases for V and 8 bases for J; bases not matched to a gene: 9. Germline V gene sequence: CDR1 ENHRY, CDR2 SYGVKD. CDR3 length: 15 residues. The CDR3 sequence is CAIRFPGQGVYEQFF. The DNA for the CDR3 is TGTGCCATCAGATTCCCGGGACAGGGGGTTTATGAGCAGTTCTTC.

This clonotype turned up a few times. The chain couples TRBV12-3 or TRBV12-4 to TRBJ2-2; weak D call: TRBD1 (5 bases). V was shortened by 5 bases and J by 4 bases, with 14 bases between the two germline ends. The CDR3 totals 15 residues. The CDR3 DNA follows: TGTGCCAGCAGTCCGTCAAGGGGCGCCACCGGGGAGCTGTTTTTT. Translated: CASSPSRGATGELFF.

A note on this clonotype: An end of the junction differs from the germline gene, which may be a read error. The chain links TRBV5-6 to TRBJ2-1; the D is unclear. CDR1 is SGHDT, CDR2 YYEEEE, per germline. This CDR3 region has 16 residues. The CDR3 sequence is CASNPVQVVNLNGQFF. For the CDR3, the DNA is TGTGCCAGCAACCCTGTCCAGGTGGTCAATCTCAATGGGCAGTTCTTC.

Regarding this clonotype: The conserved closing phenylalanine or tryptophan is absent in this CDR3, likely reflecting a read error. CDR3 nucleotides: TGCAGCGTTGATCCGGGATACTCCTATAATGAGCAGTTCTGC. Translating gives CSVDPGYSYNEQFC. The rearrangement joins TRBV29-1 to TRBJ2-1; tentative D call: TRBD2 (5 bases). CDR3 length equals 14 residues. Germline-derived CDR1 and CDR2 are SQVTM and ANQGSEA.

Note on this clonotype: Lacking the conserved final phenylalanine or tryptophan, this CDR3 likely reflects a read error. The genes are TRBV6-2 or TRBV6-3 and TRBJ2-3, with D possibly matching TRBD2 (6 bases). The CDR3 spans 12 residues. The germline gives CDR1 MNHEY, CDR2 SVGEGT. CDR3 nucleotides: TGTGGCGGCAGTCTAGCGACAGATGCGCAGTATTTG. This sequence encodes CGGSLATDAQYL.

This clonotype appeared many times. This rearrangement joins TRBV4-3 to TRBJ2-2, with TRBD2 matching 10 bases. Unmatched junction bases numbered 9, after V lost 4 bases and J lost 4 bases. The CDR3 contains 17 residues. Looked up from germline, CDR1 is LGHNA and CDR2 is YSLEER. The CDR3 sequence: CASSPGASGSRTGELFF. The CDR3 DNA reads as TGCGCCAGCAGCCCCGGGGCTAGCGGGAGTCGCACCGGGGAGCTGTTTTTT.

On this clonotype: A much larger clone sits a single nucleotide away, making a read error possible. The chain couples TRBV12-3 or TRBV12-4 to TRBJ1-6, with 8 bases aligning to TRBD1. The CDR3 consists of 16 residues. V trimming: 3 bases; J trimming: 6 bases; junction bases outside the gene matches: 7. This chain's CDR3 is CASSLDRAAFNSPLHF. CDR3 nucleotide sequence: TGTGCCAGCAGTTTGGACAGGGCGGCCTTTAATTCACCCCTCCACTTT.

Note on this clonotype: One end of the junction varies from germline; a read error may be responsible. This chain uses TRBV11-2 with TRBJ2-7; 15 bases are a match to TRBD2. Germline assignment: CDR1 SGHAT and CDR2 FQNNGV. There are 15 residues in the CDR3. The CDR3 nucleotides are TGTGCCAGCAGCTACGGGACTAGCGGGGGGTGCGACCAGTACTTT. Protein product: CASSYGTSGGCDQYF.

The sample holds a few counts of this clonotype. It may be a read error: a sequence one base away is much more abundant. The V gene is TRBV20-1, the J gene TRBJ1-2; 8 bases align to TRBD1. The V segment lost 2 bases and the J segment 4 bases; nucleotides outside the gene matches: 15. Looked up from germline, CDR1 is DFQATT and CDR2 is SNEGSKA (reference sequence). The CDR3 contains 17 residues. The CDR3: CSARPFQQGVGSYGYTF. The CDR3 DNA sequence: TGCAGTGCTAGACCTTTCCAACAGGGGGTAGGTTCCTATGGCTACACCTTC.

About this clonotype itself: One end of the junction is discordant with germline, which a read error may explain. The chain carries TRBV20-1 and TRBJ1-1; D call uncertain. Germline V gene sequence: CDR1 DFQATT, CDR2 SNEGSKA (reference sequence). The CDR3 has 12 amino acids. For the CDR3, the DNA is TGCAGTGCGCCGGAGAAATTCACTGAAGCTTCCTTT. This sequence encodes CSAPEKFTEASF.

Notes on this clonotype: Just one base apart from a much larger clone, this may be a read error. The V and J genes are TRBV6-5 and TRBJ1-1; D is possibly TRBD1 (6 bases). Germline V gives CDR1 MNHEY, CDR2 SVGAGI. CDR3 size: 14 residues. V lost 5 bases and J lost 8, with 18 bases in between. This CDR3 reads CASSNINRDKEAFF. Written as DNA, the CDR3 is TGTGCCAGCAGTAATATTAACCGGGACAAAGAAGCTTTCTTT.

The gene calls are TRBV12-3 or TRBV12-4 and TRBJ2-4, with D possibly TRBD1 on 6 matching bases. This CDR3 has 15 amino acids. Between the trimmed V and J ends, which lost 8 bases and 5 bases, there was a span of 19 bases. CDR3 sequence reads: CASGVGGEQENIQYF. In DNA form, the CDR3 reads TGTGCCAGCGGGGTAGGGGGAGAGCAGGAAAACATTCAGTACTTC.

This clonotype was detected only a few times. Being one base from a much bigger clone, this may be a read error. This rearrangement joins TRBV20-1 to TRBJ2-3, with TRBD2 as a possible D gene (5 bases). Germline CDR1 is DFQATT and CDR2 is SNEGSKA (reference sequence). This CDR3 comprises 14 residues. The DNA of the CDR3 is TGCAGTACTAGAGATTTCACCCGCGGGGATACGCAGTATTTT. It codes for CSTRDFTRGDTQYF.

This clonotype has only one observation. The chain carries TRBV11-2 and TRBJ2-7; D is possibly TRBD1 (5 bases). CDR1 and CDR2 (germline): SGHAT, FQNNGV. CDR3 size: 11 residues. The CDR3: CTNRLASEQYF. The CDR3 DNA reads as TGTACCAACAGGTTAGCCTCCGAGCAGTACTTC.

Comments on this clonotype: One end of the junction fails to match germline, which may point to a read error. The chain uses TRBV11-2 and TRBJ2-7; 10 bases agree with TRBD2. The CDR3 runs 15 residues. Germline loops: CDR1 SGHAT, CDR2 FQNNGV. This CDR3 reads CANSYGTSEGYEQCF. CDR3 bases: TGTGCCAACAGCTATGGGACTAGCGAGGGCTACGAGCAGTGCTTC.

Comment on this clonotype: A much larger clonotype is one base distant, so this may be a read error. This rearrangement joins TRBV12-3 or TRBV12-4 to TRBJ1-5, with a possible D match to TRBD1 (6 bases). The length of the CDR3 is 14 residues. The DNA of the CDR3 is TGTACCAGCAGCCTGGACAGACTCAATCAGCCCCAGCATTTT. As protein: CTSSLDRLNQPQHF.

The V and J genes are TRBV6-6 and TRBJ2-7; 9 nucleotides agree with TRBD1. Germline loops: CDR1 MNHNY, CDR2 SVGAGI (reference sequence). This CDR3 contains 15 residues. DNA for the CDR3: TGTACCACCAATCGTCAGACAGGGGGAGACTACGAGCAGTACTTC. Its translation is CTTNRQTGGDYEQYF.

As to this clonotype: In this CDR3 the conserved last residue, phenylalanine or tryptophan, is missing, so a read error is likely. The DNA is left out, because the CDR3 cannot be placed on it with certainty; the CDR3 is given as TCRdb lists it. The chain combines TRBV11-3 with TRBJ1-6. Per germline, CDR1 SGHNT and CDR2 YENEEA. The CDR3 spans 16 residues, counting both ends. CDR3 sequence: CASSPKKSSYNSPPHY.

The chain is built from TRBV29-1 and TRBJ2-7; D unclear. The CDR3 sequence is 9 residues long. In germline, CDR1 is SQVTM, CDR2 ANQGSEA. CDR3 nucleotide sequence: TGCAGTGCGCTCCACAAGCAGTACTTC. It translates to CSALHKQYF.

This clonotype was detected a few times. At one boundary the junction diverges from the germline segment, which might be a read error. The rearrangement links TRBV4-1 to TRBJ2-7; D is ambiguous. The CDR3 has 17 amino acids. Germline CDR1 MGHRA, CDR2 YSYEKL. CDR3 residues: CASNQDFQFSGSYEQYF. The DNA for the CDR3 is TGTGCCAGCAACCAAGACTTTCAGTTTTCCGGTTCCTACGAGCAGTATTTC.

A remark on this clonotype: A single base separates this from a much larger clone, so it may be a read error. The gene calls are TRBV29-1 and TRBJ2-5; D may be TRBD2 (5 bases). The CDR3 length is 11 residues. V lost 7 bases and J 2 bases, leaving 8 bases between the germline ends. CDR1 is SQVTM and CDR2 is ANQGSEA in the germline V gene. Written as DNA, the CDR3 is TGCAGCGAGGAGGTTCAAGAGACCCAGTACTTC. Translating it yields CSEEVQETQYF.

Of note for this clonotype: The junction and the germline gene differ at one end; a read error may be behind it. This chain links TRBV11-1 with TRBJ2-7; perhaps TRBD1 as D (9 bases). This CDR3 has 16 residues. CDR1 is SGHAT, CDR2 FQDESV, per germline (reference sequence). The CDR3, as DNA: TGTGCCAACAGCTTAGCGGGACAGGGAGGGTCCTACGAGCATTACTTC. Protein: CANSLAGQGGSYEHYF.

Notes on this clonotype: This could be a read error, since a much larger clone is one nucleotide away. The genes are TRBV7-9 and TRBJ2-1; D gene uncertain. The CDR3 extends over 15 amino acids. Per the germline V gene, CDR1 is SEHNR and CDR2 is FQNEAQ (reference sequence). The CDR3 loop reads CASSYLGSQGNDQFF. CDR3 DNA: TGTGCCAGCAGCTACTTAGGCAGTCAAGGCAATGACCAGTTCTTC.

A single count supports this clonotype. A much larger clone differs from this one at a single base, so this may be a read error. The genes are TRBV5-5 and TRBJ1-2; D is ambiguous. CDR1 is SGHKS and CDR2 is YYEKEE in the germline V gene (reference sequence). The CDR3 is 13 amino acids. Trimming left V 0 bases short and J 8 bases short, with 11 bases between. The chain's CDR3 is CASSLVDFSGYTF. CDR3 coding DNA: TGTGCCAGCAGCTTGGTCGACTTCTCGGGCTACACCTTC.

This chain uses TRBV20-1 with TRBJ2-5; D may be TRBD1 or TRBD2 (6 bases each). The CDR3 extends over 13 amino acids. Deletions cut 8 bases from V and 6 bases from J, with 19 bases between. Germline V gene data show CDR1 as DFQATT and CDR2 as SNEGSKA (reference sequence). CDR3 region: CSTGGGFPQTQYF. The CDR3 DNA sequence: TGCAGTACTGGAGGGGGGTTCCCCCAGACCCAGTACTTC.

This clonotype was seen repeatedly, ten times or more. The DNA of the CDR3 is TGTGCCAGCAGCCTTCCCCGGGGACAACATTTAAATGAGCAGTTCTTC. Protein product: CASSLPRGQHLNEQFF. The chain is built from TRBV13 and TRBJ2-1; TRBD1 might be the D (6 bases). This CDR3 is 16 amino acids long. V lost 5 bases and J 7 bases, leaving 21 bases between the germline ends. Germline V gene data show CDR1 as PRHDT and CDR2 as FYEKMQ (reference sequence).

This clonotype was recorded many times. The chain couples TRBV20-1 to TRBJ1-1; tentative D call: TRBD1 (5 bases). The CDR3 length is 14 residues. Germline CDR1 reads DFQATT; CDR2 reads SNEGSKA (reference sequence). V lost 5 bases and J lost 1, with 14 bases in between. The CDR3 DNA sequence: TGCAGTGCTCCCAAGCGGGACCAGAACACTGAAGCTTTCTTT. Encoded protein: CSAPKRDQNTEAFF.